These 20 T cell receptor beta chains were sequenced from one sample in a study of blood T cell repertoires in COVID-19. Clones were read by immunoSEQ multiplex PCR, and TCRdb kept only the in-frame ones, dropping some. Of over 70,000 clones listed, more than 85% are singletons. The source material was peripheral blood. Receptors originate from a man between 45 and 60 years old with COVID-19, enrolled during active disease.

The DNA of the CDR3 is TGTGCCAGCAGCCCGTATGCCACGGGGGAGACCCAGTACTTC. Translated: CASSPYATGETQYF. The V and J genes are TRBV7-9 and TRBJ2-5; possible D gene TRBD2, 5 bases. There are 14 residues in the CDR3. Germline V gene sequence: CDR1 SEHNR, CDR2 FQNEAQ (reference sequence). With 5 bases removed from V and 5 bases from J, the gap between germline ends came to 15 bases.

The chain employs TRBV3-1 (or the pseudogene TRBV3-2) and TRBJ2-3; D perhaps matches TRBD2 (6 bases). The germline V gene has CDR1 LGHDT and CDR2 YNNKEL (reference sequence). The length of the CDR3 is 14 residues. Trimming pared 4 bases from V and 2 bases from J, leaving 10 bases between. DNA for the CDR3: TGTGCCAGCAGCCCAGGAGGGAACACAGATACGCAGTATTTT. The encoded protein is CASSPGGNTDTQYF.

The CDR3 here is CASSGTSDYNEQFF. The CDR3 DNA follows: TGTGCCAGCAGCGGGACTAGCGACTACAATGAGCAGTTCTTC. The chain recombines TRBV9 with TRBJ2-1; 9 nucleotides match TRBD2. Germline loops: CDR1 SGDLS, CDR2 YYNGEE. Losses at the gene ends were 3 bases for V and 3 bases for J; bases not matched to a gene: 1. The CDR3 extends over 14 amino acids. The complete variable domain, with remaining parts taken from reference TRBV9 and TRBJ2-1, reads DSGVTQTPKHLITATGQRVTLRCSPRSGDLSVYWYQQSLDQGLQFLIQYYNGEERAKGNILERFSAQQFPDLHSELNLSSLELGDSALYFCASSGTSDYNEQFFGPGTRLTVL.

The chain combines TRBV12-3 or TRBV12-4 with TRBJ1-6; D remains ambiguous. The CDR3 is 12 residues long. Trimming cost V 7 bases and J 7 bases, with 8 bases left between them. The CDR3 nucleotides read TGTGCCAGCACCACCGGGAATTCACCCCTCCACTTT. Translating it yields CASTTGNSPLHF.

Comments on this clone: Other DNA sequences in the sample encode the same CDR3. The chain recombines TRBV19 with TRBJ1-1, with D possibly matching TRBD1 (5 bases). V dropped 1 base and J dropped 1 base, with 7 bases sitting between them. Germline values: CDR1 LNHDA, CDR2 SQIVND (reference sequence). CDR3 length: 14 amino acids. CDR3 nucleotides: TGTGCCAGTAGTATAGTCGGGGGGAACACTGAAGCTTTCTTT. It encodes CASSIVGGNTEAFF.

The chain uses TRBV3-1 (or the pseudogene TRBV3-2) and TRBJ2-2, with D tentatively TRBD2 (5 bases). The CDR3 extends over 12 amino acids. Trimming took 7 bases from V and 7 from J, leaving 10 bases between them. Germline V gives CDR1 LGHDT, CDR2 YNNKEL (reference sequence). CDR3 loop: CASTAAGGELFF. Written as DNA, the CDR3 is TGTGCCAGCACCGCTGCGGGCGGGGAGCTGTTTTTT.

This clone was detected once. V and J are TRBV5-4 and TRBJ1-2; no reliable D call. Trimming shortened V by 0 bases and J by 4 bases, and 7 bases separated the two germline ends. The CDR3 loop spans 13 amino acids. The germline CDR1 and CDR2 sequences are SGHNT and YYREEE (reference sequence). DNA for the CDR3: TGTGCCAGCAGCTTGGACTCCCTCTATGGCTACACCTTC. This translates into CASSLDSLYGYTF.

The chain combines TRBV9 with TRBJ2-7, with 9 bases lining up with TRBD1. There are 15 residues in the CDR3. The V gene's germline CDR1 is SGDLS and CDR2 YYNGEE. Trimming at V came to 4 bases and at J to 3 bases, leaving 8 bases not matched to a gene. The CDR3 nucleotides are TGTGCCAGCAGCCCATGGGGACAGGGAAACTACGAGCAGTACTTC. Its translation: CASSPWGQGNYEQYF.

V is TRBV6-5 and J is TRBJ2-1; the match to TRBD1 covers 8 bases. V was pared by 2 bases and J by 10 bases, with 10 bases of the junction left unmatched. Per germline, CDR1 MNHEY and CDR2 SVGAGI. CDR3 length: 15 amino acids. This chain's CDR3 is CASSYHNTDRGEQFF. The CDR3 bases are TGTGCCAGCAGTTACCACAATACCGACAGGGGCGAGCAGTTCTTC.

This chain joins TRBV19 and TRBJ1-2, with D possibly TRBD1 on 6 matching bases. V was cut by 2 bases and J by 5 bases, with 12 bases left in between. The CDR3 runs 14 residues. Germline V CDR1 and CDR2: LNHDA, SQIVND (reference sequence). CDR3 sequence reads: CASSIISTGYGYTF. The CDR3 nucleotides read TGTGCCAGTAGTATAATCTCCACAGGGTATGGCTACACCTTC.

The chain employs TRBV19 and TRBJ1-2, with D possibly TRBD1 on 6 matching bases. V was clipped by 7 bases and J by 8 bases, with 20 bases between them. Germline loops: CDR1 LNHDA, CDR2 SQIVND (reference sequence). The CDR3 consists of 14 residues. DNA for the CDR3: TGTGCCAGTACCTCGACAGGTTACGGAAGAGGCTACACCTTC. It specifies CASTSTGYGRGYTF.

This chain connects TRBV29-1 to TRBJ1-2; D ambiguous. The CDR3 runs 14 residues. V was pared by 0 bases and J by 4 bases, with 12 bases between. CDR1 and CDR2 from the germline V gene are SQVTM and ANQGSEA. The DNA for the CDR3 is TGCAGCGTTGAAGATCGGAGGCGAAGCTATGGCTACACCTTC. This translates into CSVEDRRRSYGYTF.

The chain is built from TRBV10-2 and TRBJ2-7; TRBD1 is a possible D gene (6 bases). The CDR3 sequence is 12 residues long. In germline, CDR1 is WSHSY, CDR2 SAAADI. V lost 8 bases, J lost 3 bases, and 11 bases lay in between. CDR3 in amino acids: CASRGQRYEQYV. Written as DNA, the CDR3 is TGCGCCAGCCGAGGACAGCGCTACGAGCAGTACGTC.

The rearrangement joins TRBV28 to TRBJ1-5; D is unclear. The V gene lost 5 bases and the J gene lost 3 bases, with 11 bases spanning the gap. The CDR3 runs 14 residues. In germline, CDR1 is MDHEN, CDR2 SYDVKM. The CDR3 nucleotides are TGTGCCAGCAGTACTCCCGGGTCCAATCAGCCCCAGCATTTT. Translation: CASSTPGSNQPQHF. The variable domain in full, completed from reference TRBV28 and TRBJ1-5, reads DVKVTQSSRYLVKRTGEKVFLECVQDMDHENMFWYRQDPGLGLRLIYFSYDVKMKEKGDIPEGYSVSREKKERFSLILESASTNQTSMYLCASSTPGSNQPQHFGDGTRLSIL.

The V gene is TRBV5-4, the J gene TRBJ2-6; a possible D gene is TRBD2 (6 bases). Germline loops: CDR1 SGHNT, CDR2 YYREEE (reference sequence). V was shortened by 4 bases and J by 0 bases, with 14 bases between the two germline ends. The CDR3 runs 17 residues. CDR3 sequence reads: CASSESRLGSGANVLTF. CDR3 DNA: TGTGCCAGCAGCGAAAGTCGACTAGGCTCTGGGGCCAACGTCCTGACTTTC.

The chain couples TRBV27 to TRBJ2-7, with TRBD1 as a possible D gene (6 bases). Germline V lookup: CDR1 MNHEY, CDR2 SMNVEV (reference sequence). With 4 bases removed from V and 3 bases from J, the gap between germline ends came to 16 bases. This CDR3 spans 15 amino acids. The CDR3 region has the DNA TGTGCCAGCAGTTCCCGACCCGGGACAAACTACGAGCAGTACTTC. Translated: CASSSRPGTNYEQYF.

V gene TRBV27 combines with J gene TRBJ1-1; weak D call: TRBD1 (5 bases). CDR1 MNHEY and CDR2 SMNVEV come from the germline V gene (reference sequence). The CDR3 totals 14 residues. V shed 6 bases and J shed 0 bases, with 11 bases lying between them. The CDR3 region has the DNA TGTGCCAGCAGGGCAAGGGGCCTGAACACTGAAGCTTTCTTT. Translated, it gives CASRARGLNTEAFF.

The V and J genes are TRBV11-3 and TRBJ2-2; weak D call: TRBD1 (6 bases). V was clipped by 5 bases and J by 4 bases, with 11 bases between them. CDR3 length: 14 amino acids. From germline, CDR1 is SGHNT and CDR2 YENEEA. CDR3 residues: CASSLQGPTGELFF. As DNA, the CDR3 is TGTGCCAGCAGCCTACAGGGTCCCACCGGGGAGCTGTTTTTT.

CDR3 region: CASPTRGEIAGGGRETQYF. The DNA of the CDR3 is TGTGCCAGCCCTACCCGAGGTGAGATAGCGGGAGGCGGGCGCGAGACCCAGTACTTC. This chain links TRBV9 with TRBJ2-5, with 10 bases fitting TRBD2. The CDR3 sequence is 19 residues long. CDR1 is SGDLS, CDR2 YYNGEE, per germline. J gave up 5 bases and V 7 bases, and 23 bases lay outside the gene matches. Looking up the rest from reference TRBV9 and TRBJ2-5 gives the full variable domain: DSGVTQTPKHLITATGQRVTLRCSPRSGDLSVYWYQQSLDQGLQFLIQYYNGEERAKGNILERFSAQQFPDLHSELNLSSLELGDSALYFCASPTRGEIAGGGRETQYFGPGTRLLVL.

The chain is built from TRBV5-5 and TRBJ2-2, with D uncertain. Trimming cost V 4 bases and J 2 bases, with 12 bases left between them. The CDR3 contains 15 residues. CDR1 is SGHKS and CDR2 is YYEKEE in the germline V gene (reference sequence). The CDR3 DNA reads TGTGCCAGCAGCCCTAGTGGGTTAAACACCGGGGAGCTGTTTTTT. Its protein is CASSPSGLNTGELFF.